This T cell receptor (beta chain) was retrieved from a study of cytomegalovirus exposure and HLA in healthy donors. Across the study: Later analysis reported that the roughly 130 validation repertoires shared the platform of the roughly 630 first-cohort repertoires. Overall study findings and caveats: Altogether, 170 or so TCR beta chains were recorded as cytomegalovirus-associated.

Profiled with immunoSEQ multiplex PCR; TCRdb holds only in-frame clones, not every one. This sample yields more than 95,000 clones, of which approximately 88% are seen a single time; about 1.8% belongs to the top ten. CDR1 is SGHRS, CDR2 YFSETQ, per germline. The CDR3 has 16 residues. The V end lost 4 bases, the J end lost 0 bases, and 14 bases lay between the germline ends. The donors were in the roughly 110-subject validation cohort, distinct from the approximately 700-subject first cohort. With regard to this clone: The antigen is not known.

Sequencing was performed on PBMCs. The V call is TRBV5-1, the J call TRBJ2-1; unclear D gene. The TCR comes from a young man in good health and CMV-seronegative. CDR3 nucleotides: TGCGCCAGCAGCCCAGGCGTAATAAGCTCCTACAATGAGCAGTTCTTC. Protein: CASSPGVISSYNEQFF. Combining the CDR3 with reference TRBV5-1 and TRBJ2-1 gives the whole variable domain KAGVTQTPRYLIKTRGQQVTLSCSPISGHRSVSWYQQTPGQGLQFLFEYFSETQRNKGNFPGRFSGRQFSNSRSEMNVSTLELGDSALYLCASSPGVISSYNEQFFGPGTRLTVL.